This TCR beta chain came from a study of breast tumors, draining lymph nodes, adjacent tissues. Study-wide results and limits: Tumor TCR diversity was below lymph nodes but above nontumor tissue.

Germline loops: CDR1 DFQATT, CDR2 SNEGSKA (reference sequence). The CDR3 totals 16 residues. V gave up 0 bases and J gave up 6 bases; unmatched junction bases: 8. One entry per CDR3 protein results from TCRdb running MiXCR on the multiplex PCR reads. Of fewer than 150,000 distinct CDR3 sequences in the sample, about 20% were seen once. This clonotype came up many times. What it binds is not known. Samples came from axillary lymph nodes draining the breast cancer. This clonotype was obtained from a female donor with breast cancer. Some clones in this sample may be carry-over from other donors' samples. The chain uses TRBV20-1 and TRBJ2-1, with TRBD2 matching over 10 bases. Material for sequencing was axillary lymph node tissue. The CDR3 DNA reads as TGCAGTGCTAGAGACTATATAGCGGGAGGTCTCAATGAGCAGTTCTTC. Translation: CSARDYIAGGLNEQFF.